The 21 T cell receptor beta chains in this list originate from one sample, sequenced in a study of shared clonotypes between healthy human individuals. Data came from immunoSEQ multiplex PCR; TCRdb stores just in-frame clones and leaves some out. The sample gives 500,000 to 650,000 clones, around three quarters of which show up once; around 11% is in the top ten. The material sequenced was PBMCs. These receptors were collected from a woman in her 40s in good health. Some clones in this sample may be carry-over from other donors' samples.

The V and J genes are TRBV19 and TRBJ1-2; D not certain. The CDR3 covers 12 residues. The germline gives CDR1 LNHDA, CDR2 SQIVND (reference sequence). V lost 7 bases and J 4 bases, leaving 10 bases between the germline ends. As DNA, the CDR3 is TGTGCCAGTAACGGACGGAGCTATGGCTACACCTTC. It translates to CASNGRSYGYTF.

The chain is built from TRBV28 and TRBJ2-7, with 9 bases that match TRBD2. Germline values: CDR1 MDHEN, CDR2 SYDVKM. The V segment lost 6 bases and the J segment 3 bases; nucleotides outside the gene matches: 12. This CDR3 is built from 16 residues. The chain's CDR3 is CASSPPVGAGGYEQYF. The CDR3 coding sequence is TGTGCCAGCAGCCCCCCGGTAGGAGCGGGGGGCTACGAGCAGTACTTC.

This clone was observed at least ten times. This chain connects TRBV11-2 to TRBJ1-2; D is perhaps TRBD1 (6 bases). The CDR3 consists of 15 residues. Trimming stripped 7 bases from V and 2 bases from J, with 17 bases between. Germline V gives CDR1 SGHAT, CDR2 FQNNGV. The CDR3 reads CASTPFAGANYGYTF. The CDR3 bases are TGTGCCAGCACCCCTTTCGCAGGGGCGAACTATGGCTACACCTTC.

To note about this clone: Being one base from a much bigger clone, this may be a read error. This chain connects TRBV6-5 to TRBJ1-1, with 9 bases identical to TRBD1. The CDR3 runs to 14 residues. V shed 6 bases, J shed 1 base, and the junction held 3 bases outside the gene matches. Germline assignment: CDR1 MNHEY and CDR2 SVGAGI. The chain's CDR3 is CASRPGQGNTEAFF. The CDR3 region has the DNA TGTGCCAGCAGGCCGGGACAGGGGAACACTGAAGCTTTCTTT.

This chain links TRBV7-9 with TRBJ1-3; no firm D call. There are 13 residues in the CDR3. The germline CDR1 and CDR2 sequences are SEHNR and FQNEAQ (reference sequence). V was clipped by 0 bases and J by 4 bases, with 4 bases between them. CDR3 residues: CASSLASGNTIYF. CDR3 DNA: TGTGCCAGCAGCTTAGCCTCAGGAAACACCATATATTTT.

The rearrangement joins TRBV19 to TRBJ1-1; the D gene is possibly TRBD1 (6 bases). Germline loops: CDR1 LNHDA, CDR2 SQIVND (reference sequence). Trimming left V 4 bases short and J 4 bases short, with 13 bases between. This CDR3 has 14 residues. In DNA, the CDR3 is TGTGCCAGTAGTAACATCTTGGGGGCCACTGAAGCTTTCTTT. This codes for CASSNILGATEAFF.

This clone was seen ten or more times. Other DNA sequences within the sample encode an identical CDR3. The chain couples TRBV18 to TRBJ1-5; D remains unclear. The CDR3 length is 14 residues. CDR1 KGHSH and CDR2 LQKENI come from the germline V gene. V gave up 5 bases and J gave up 0 bases, with 8 bases separating them. The CDR3 sequence: CASSEAYSNQPQHF. The CDR3 DNA is TGTGCCAGCTCAGAGGCCTATAGCAATCAGCCCCAGCATTTT.

V gene TRBV7-6 combines with J gene TRBJ2-1, with 8 positions matching TRBD1. The CDR3 spans 13 residues. Germline CDR1 reads SGHVS; CDR2 reads FNYEAQ. Trimming cost V 5 bases and J 7 bases; bases outside gene matches: 4. The CDR3: CASSPTGENEQFF. CDR3 DNA: TGTGCCAGCAGCCCGACAGGGGAGAATGAGCAGTTCTTC.

Worth noting for this clone: The same CDR3 also results from other DNA sequences found in this sample. This chain links TRBV5-1 with TRBJ2-2; 7 bases are a match to TRBD1. The CDR3 spans 15 residues. V trimming: 0 bases; J trimming: 5 bases; junction bases outside the gene matches: 4. The germline V gene has CDR1 SGHRS and CDR2 YFSETQ. Here the CDR3 reads CASSLAAGGTGELFF. DNA of the CDR3: TGCGCCAGCAGCTTGGCGGCAGGGGGAACCGGGGAGCTGTTTTTT.

The chain is built from TRBV15 and TRBJ2-5, with D tentatively TRBD2 (5 bases). The end of the DNA aligns better with TRBJ2-7, so the J call may be wrong. CDR1 is LNHNV and CDR2 is YYDKDF in the germline V gene (reference sequence). The CDR3 covers 17 residues. The CDR3 bases are TGTGCCACCAGCAGGACTATAACCCGTGTAAACTCTGGCGAGCAGTACTTC. Protein product: CATSRTITRVNSGEQYF.

The gene calls are TRBV19 and TRBJ1-2; weak D call: TRBD1 (5 bases). The CDR3 covers 15 residues. V was trimmed by 3 bases and J by 3 bases, leaving 14 bases between them. CDR1 LNHDA and CDR2 SQIVND come from the germline V gene (reference sequence). CDR3 region: CASSIVGRDDYGYTF. The CDR3 DNA reads as TGTGCCAGTAGTATCGTCGGCAGGGACGACTATGGCTACACCTTC.

V gene TRBV2 combines with J gene TRBJ2-5; 10 nucleotides match TRBD2. The end of the DNA aligns better with TRBJ2-7, so the J call may be wrong. The V gene's germline CDR1 is SNHLY and CDR2 FYNNEI. The CDR3 contains 14 residues. The CDR3, as DNA: TGTGCCAGCAGAAGCGGGAGGGGGGGCCACGAGCAGTACTTC. Translation gives CASRSGRGGHEQYF.

The rearrangement uses TRBV5-4 and TRBJ1-2; TRBD1 might be the D (5 bases). The CDR3 is made up of 14 amino acids. The germline CDR1 and CDR2 sequences are SGHNT and YYREEE (reference sequence). Trimming took off 5 bases at V and 10 bases at J, with 21 bases between the two ends. CDR3 protein: CASRLWGGVGDYTF. For the CDR3, the DNA is TGTGCCAGCAGGCTCTGGGGCGGGGTTGGGGACTACACCTTC.

The rearrangement links TRBV7-8 to TRBJ2-1, with TRBD2 matching 13 bases. The germline gives CDR1 SGHVS, CDR2 FQNEAQ. This CDR3 has 17 residues. The junction had 13 bases not matched to a gene; V was cut back by 4 bases and J by 10 bases. The CDR3 DNA sequence: TGTGCCAGCAGCTCAGACCTACTAGCGGGAGGGCCGGGAGAGCAGTTCTTC. It codes for CASSSDLLAGGPGEQFF.

This chain uses TRBV28 with TRBJ1-2; a possible D gene is TRBD1 (5 bases). Trimming shortened V by 2 bases and J by 6 bases, and 13 bases separated the two germline ends. Germline V lookup: CDR1 MDHEN, CDR2 SYDVKM. The CDR3 runs 14 residues. This CDR3 reads CASSLRQGANGYTF. The DNA of the CDR3 is TGTGCCAGCAGTTTACGGCAGGGCGCAAATGGCTACACCTTC.

This clone appeared a few times. This chain joins TRBV30 and TRBJ2-1; 10 bases are a match to TRBD2. Germline CDR1 reads GTSNPN; CDR2 reads SVGIG (reference sequence). Trimming took 3 bases from V and 10 from J; bases not matched to a gene: 12. This CDR3 is built from 15 residues. The DNA of the CDR3 is TGTGCCTGGAGCCGGGGACTAGCGAGGGGTTACGAGCAGTTCTTC. Its translation is CAWSRGLARGYEQFF.

The chain recombines TRBV7-3 with TRBJ2-6, with a tentative D call TRBD1 (6 bases). Trimming shortened V by 5 bases and J by 0 bases, and 20 bases separated the two germline ends. The germline V gene has CDR1 SGHTA and CDR2 FQGTGA. The CDR3 runs 19 residues. The CDR3 here is CASSRQSGTRSSGANVLTF. The CDR3 DNA reads as TGTGCCAGCAGCCGTCAGTCCGGGACACGGAGCTCTGGGGCCAACGTCCTGACTTTC.

The V and J genes are TRBV7-2 and TRBJ2-5; 7 nucleotides agree with TRBD2. CDR1 and CDR2 (germline): SGHTA, FQGNSA. The CDR3 totals 13 residues. Germline trimming cut 4 bases from V and 5 bases from J; bases unmatched to any gene: 4. The CDR3 DNA reads as TGTGCCAGCAGCTCCGGGCGGGGGGAGACCCAGTACTTC. This sequence encodes CASSSGRGETQYF.

There are many counts of this clone. The chain combines TRBV18 with TRBJ2-7; TRBD2 matches 9 bases. Germline CDR1 KGHSH, CDR2 LQKENI. V was clipped by 5 bases and J by 0 bases; unmatched bases: 5. The CDR3 extends over 15 amino acids. CDR3 DNA sequence: TGTGCCAGCTCATCCCTTAGCGGGAGCTCCTACGAGCAGTACTTC. Protein product: CASSSLSGSSYEQYF.

The V call is TRBV19, the J call TRBJ2-1, with 8 bases identical to TRBD2. Germline CDR1 is LNHDA and CDR2 is SQIVND (reference sequence). V lost 6 bases, J lost 3 bases, and 7 bases stayed unmatched. CDR3 length equals 15 residues. CDR3 DNA: TGTGCCAGTAGCACCGGGACTAGTATCTACAATGAGCAGTTCTTC. It translates to CASSTGTSIYNEQFF. The variable domain in full, with the rest retrieved from reference TRBV19 and TRBJ2-1, is DGGITQSPKYLFRKEGQNVTLSCEQNLNHDAMYWYRQDPGQGLRLIYYSQIVNDFQKGDIAEGYSVSREKKESFPLTVTSAQKNPTAFYLCASSTGTSIYNEQFFGPGTRLTVL.

The chain links TRBV30 to TRBJ1-5; a possible D gene is TRBD1 (5 bases). CDR3 length equals 14 residues. V lost 1 base, J lost 9 bases, and 16 bases lay in between. In germline, CDR1 is GTSNPN, CDR2 SVGIG (reference sequence). The CDR3 loop reads CAWSEMTAGTPQHF. The CDR3 DNA is TGTGCCTGGAGTGAAATGACAGCGGGGACGCCCCAGCATTTT.